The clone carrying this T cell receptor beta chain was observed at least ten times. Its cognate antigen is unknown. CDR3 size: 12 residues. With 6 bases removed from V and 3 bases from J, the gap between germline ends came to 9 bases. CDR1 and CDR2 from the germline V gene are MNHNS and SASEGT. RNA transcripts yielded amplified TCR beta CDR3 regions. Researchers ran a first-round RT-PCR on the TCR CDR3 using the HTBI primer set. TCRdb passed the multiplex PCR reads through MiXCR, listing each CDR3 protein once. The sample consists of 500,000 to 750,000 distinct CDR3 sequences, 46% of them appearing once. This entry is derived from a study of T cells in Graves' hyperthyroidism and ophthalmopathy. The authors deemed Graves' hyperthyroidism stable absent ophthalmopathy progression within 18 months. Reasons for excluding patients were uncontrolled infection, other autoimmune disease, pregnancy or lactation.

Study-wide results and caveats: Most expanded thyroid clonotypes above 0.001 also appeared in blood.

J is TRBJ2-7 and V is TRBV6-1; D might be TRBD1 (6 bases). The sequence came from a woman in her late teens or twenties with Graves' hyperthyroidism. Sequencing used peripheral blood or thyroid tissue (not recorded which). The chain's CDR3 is CASRPGVYEQYF. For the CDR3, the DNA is TGTGCCAGCAGACCAGGGGTCTACGAGCAGTACTTC.